Each of the 4 T cell receptor beta chains below was sequenced from the same sample in a study of CD8 T cells in Susac syndrome. Random hexamers were used to reverse transcribe roughly 0.5 to 1 ug of RNA. TCRdb ran MiXCR on the immunoSEQ multiplex PCR reads and lists one entry per CDR3 protein. The sample lists under 200,000 distinct CDR3 sequences; 95% were seen once. Sequenced: CD4+ T cells from PBMCs. All receptors come from a human donor in good health.

The rearrangement joins TRBV3-1 to TRBJ2-5; D is perhaps TRBD2 (6 bases). CDR1 is LGHDT and CDR2 is YNNKEL in the germline V gene (reference sequence). The CDR3 has 15 residues. The V end lost 0 bases, the J end lost 0 bases, and 8 bases lay between the germline ends. CDR3 loop: CASSQEGLYQETQYF. As DNA, the CDR3 is TGTGCCAGCAGCCAAGAGGGACTCTACCAAGAGACCCAGTACTTC.

This clonotype was found once. The rearrangement joins TRBV7-9 to TRBJ2-1; TRBD1 is a possible D gene (5 bases). The CDR3 is 12 amino acids. V was clipped by 5 bases and J by 7 bases, with 9 bases between them. Per germline, CDR1 SEHNR and CDR2 FQNEAQ (reference sequence). CDR3 in amino acids: CASSHRQNEQFF. CDR3 nucleotides: TGTGCCAGCAGCCACCGACAGAATGAGCAGTTCTTC.

V usage is TRBV24-1 and J usage is TRBJ2-3, with no clear D. This CDR3 region has 14 residues. Trimming took off 1 base at V and 1 base at J, with 5 bases between the two ends. Germline assignment: CDR1 KGHDR and CDR2 SFDVKD. The CDR3: CATSDFGGTDTQYF. CDR3 in DNA: TGTGCCACCAGTGATTTTGGCGGCACAGATACGCAGTATTTT.

The rearrangement links TRBV5-1 to TRBJ2-3, with a tentative D call TRBD1 (6 bases). There are 14 residues in the CDR3. Germline V gene data show CDR1 as SGHRS and CDR2 as YFSETQ. V gave up 3 bases and J gave up 7 bases, with 15 bases separating them. CDR3 coding DNA: TGCGCCAGCAGCTCCCTGACAGGAACGAATACGCAGTATTTT. Translation: CASSSLTGTNTQYF.